Each of the 8 T cell receptor beta chains below was sequenced from the same sample in a study of blood T cells in healthy people across ages. The second PCR ran about 6 to 11 cycles with a sample-barcoded 5' primer and J-beta primers. TCRdb re-called the 5' RACE reads with MiXCR, one entry per CDR3 protein. The sample lists about 930,000 distinct CDR3 sequences, just under 30% seen once, with roughly a tenth in the top ten. The data also belong to a second study, concerning T cells of mothers and their children.

Sequences were obtained from blood. The receptor set was obtained from a woman aged 40 to 50 in good health.

The chain couples TRBV28 to TRBJ2-6; D ambiguous. The CDR3 is 18 residues long. Germline CDR1 MDHEN, CDR2 SYDVKM. V was clipped by 7 bases and J by 0 bases, with 19 bases between them. DNA for the CDR3: TGTGCCAGCAAGGCAGGCAGGCTGAGCCCCTCTGGGGCCAACGTCCTGACTTTC. This codes for CASKAGRLSPSGANVLTF.

The CDR3 DNA follows: TGTGCCAGCAGCTTAGCGGGGACAGGGGGCATCAATGAGCAGTACTTC. It translates to CASSLAGTGGINEQYF. This chain uses TRBV7-2 with TRBJ2-7, with TRBD1 matching 12 bases. Looked up from germline, CDR1 is SGHTA and CDR2 is FQGNSA. This CDR3 is built from 16 residues. V gave up 0 bases and J gave up 7 bases; unmatched junction bases: 7. The whole variable domain, remainder taken from reference TRBV7-2 and TRBJ2-7, is GAGVSQSPSNKVTEKGKDVELRCDPISGHTALYWYRQSLGQGLEFLIYFQGNSAPDKSGLPSDRFSAERTGGSVSTLTIQRTQQEDSAVYLCASSLAGTGGINEQYFGPGTRLTVT.

This clonotype was observed at least ten times. V gene TRBV5-5 combines with J gene TRBJ2-1; weak D call: TRBD2 (6 bases). Germline V gene sequence: CDR1 SGHKS, CDR2 YYEKEE (reference sequence). The CDR3 length is 15 residues. Trimming removed 0 bases at V and 3 bases at J, with 10 bases between. CDR3 bases: TGTGCCAGCAGCTTGGTTCGGGGGAGCTACAATGAGCAGTTCTTC. The encoded protein is CASSLVRGSYNEQFF.

In its sample, this clonotype was seen a few times. V usage is TRBV10-3 and J usage is TRBJ2-3, with 10 nucleotides matching TRBD2. J lost 0 bases, V lost 6 bases, and 3 bases had no gene match. The germline V gene encodes CDR1 ENHRY and CDR2 SYGVKD. The CDR3 consists of 15 residues. The CDR3 bases are TGTGCCATCAGAGCACTAGCGGGGAGCACAGATACGCAGTATTTT. Residues: CAIRALAGSTDTQYF.

The sample holds many counts of this clonotype. V is TRBV7-2 and J is TRBJ2-2; possible D gene TRBD1, 6 bases. The germline V gene has CDR1 SGHTA and CDR2 FQGNSA. With 2 bases removed from V and 9 bases from J, the gap between germline ends came to 13 bases. This CDR3 is built from 14 residues. CDR3 sequence (DNA): TGTGCCAGCAGCTTATCAGGGGTCATAAGGGAGCTGTTTTTT. Protein sequence: CASSLSGVIRELFF.

This clonotype was seen a handful of times. One junction end does not reproduce the germline sequence, and a read error may be involved. The V and J genes are TRBV20-1 and TRBJ2-2, with a tentative D call TRBD2 (6 bases). The CDR3 is 13 residues long. The germline CDR1 and CDR2 sequences are DFQATT and SNEGSKA (reference sequence). Written as DNA, the CDR3 is TGCAGTGCATGGGACTCCAACACCGGGGAGCAGTTTTTT. Its protein product is CSAWDSNTGEQFF.

V usage is TRBV3-1 and J usage is TRBJ1-6; 7 nucleotides match TRBD1. There are 14 residues in the CDR3. V lost 5 bases, J lost 9 bases, and 7 bases stayed unmatched. Germline V gene sequence: CDR1 LGHDT, CDR2 YNNKEL (reference sequence). The DNA of the CDR3 is TGTGCCAGCAGCTCCGGGACAGTTCGTTCACCCCTCCACTTT. Amino acids: CASSSGTVRSPLHF. Looking up the rest from reference TRBV3-1 and TRBJ1-6 gives the full variable domain: DTAVSQTPKYLVTQMGNDKSIKCEQNLGHDTMYWYKQDSKKFLKIMFSYNNKELIINETVPNRFSPKSPDKAHLNLHINSLELGDSAVYFCASSSGTVRSPLHFGNGTRLTVT.

J is TRBJ1-1 and V is TRBV6-6; TRBD1 matches 9 bases. This CDR3 contains 14 residues. The germline V gene has CDR1 MNHNY and CDR2 SVGAGI (reference sequence). V trimming: 10 bases; J trimming: 7 bases; junction bases outside the gene matches: 13. CDR3 in amino acids: CANTTGTGRDEAFF. The CDR3 DNA reads as TGTGCCAACACTACCGGGACAGGGCGTGATGAAGCTTTCTTT.